In its sample, the clone carrying this TCR beta chain was seen once. Repertoires were generated with immunoSEQ multiplex PCR, while TCRdb's copy carries only in-frame clones and drops some. Of roughly 430,000 clones in the sample, 88% were seen once. The data stem from a study of blood T cell repertoires in COVID-19. Study-wide context: The United States, Italy and Spain were the sources of the acute and convalescent COVID-19 samples. Sources were T cells, B-cell-depleted T cells, or PBMCs; the material itself was cDNA or gDNA.

Participants came from some 23 US areas, aged about 18 to 95 years. Per the germline V gene, CDR1 is GTSNPN and CDR2 is SVGIG (reference sequence). This CDR3 spans 18 amino acids. The receptor was isolated from a middle-aged woman with acute COVID-19. Material for sequencing was PBMCs or T cells enriched from blood (not recorded which). The chain employs TRBV30 and TRBJ2-2, with 9 bases matching TRBD2. The CDR3 protein is CAFDGASGDYLNTGELFF. CDR3 nucleotide sequence: TGTGCTTTCGACGGGGCTAGCGGGGACTATCTTAACACCGGGGAGCTGTTTTTT.